This TCR beta chain was identified in a study of blood T cell repertoires in COVID-19. Whole-study context: T cells, B-cell-depleted T cells, or PBMCs supplied cDNA or gDNA.

The protocol was immunoSEQ multiplex PCR, while the TCRdb copy is restricted to in-frame clones and leaves out a portion. The table lists roughly 97,000 clones, about 80% of them singletons, with roughly 29% in the top ten. This CDR3 is built from 17 residues. Germline values: CDR1 SQVTM, CDR2 ANQGSEA. V trimming: 5 bases; J trimming: 4 bases; junction bases outside the gene matches: 9. Sequencing was carried out using peripheral blood. V gene TRBV29-1 combines with J gene TRBJ2-2, with TRBD2 identical over 14 bases. This TCR came from a man in his fifties or sixties with acute or convalescent COVID-19. CDR3 region: CSVLGGLAGVITGELFF. For the CDR3, the DNA is TGCAGCGTTTTGGGGGGACTAGCGGGAGTTATCACCGGGGAGCTGTTTTTT.